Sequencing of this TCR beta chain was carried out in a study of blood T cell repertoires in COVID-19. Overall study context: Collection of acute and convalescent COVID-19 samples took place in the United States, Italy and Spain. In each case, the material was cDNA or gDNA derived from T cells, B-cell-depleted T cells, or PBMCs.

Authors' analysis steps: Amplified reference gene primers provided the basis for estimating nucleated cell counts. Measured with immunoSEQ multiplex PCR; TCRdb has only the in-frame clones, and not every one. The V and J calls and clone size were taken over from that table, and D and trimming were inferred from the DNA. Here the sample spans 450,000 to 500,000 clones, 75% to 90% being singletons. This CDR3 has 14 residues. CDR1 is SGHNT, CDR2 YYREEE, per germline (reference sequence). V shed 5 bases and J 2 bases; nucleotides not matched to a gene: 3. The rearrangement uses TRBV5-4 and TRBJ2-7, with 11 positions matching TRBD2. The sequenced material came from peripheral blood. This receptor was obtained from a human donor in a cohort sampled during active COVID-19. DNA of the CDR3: TGTGCCAGCAGACTAGCGGGAGAGGCCTACGAGCAGTACTTC. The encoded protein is CASRLAGEAYEQYF.